This TCR beta chain was captured in a study of blood T cell repertoires in COVID-19. About the study: Collection of acute and convalescent COVID-19 samples took place in the United States, Italy and Spain. T cells, B-cell-depleted T cells, or PBMCs provided the cDNA or gDNA that served as material.

Participants' own reports of clinical history determined their cohort assignment. The assay was immunoSEQ multiplex PCR, and TCRdb's table has in-frame clones only and misses some. The sample has about 120,000 clones; around 84% are singletons. This clone appeared a single time. Sequenced: PBMCs or T cells enriched from blood (not recorded which). This TCR was sampled from a woman under 40 who had recovered from COVID-19.

CDR3 DNA sequence: TGTGCCAGCAGCCGAAGTGGGGGGCAGCCCCAGCATTTT. Encoded protein: CASSRSGGQPQHF. The V call is TRBV6-5, the J call TRBJ1-5; TRBD1 might be the D (5 bases). Germline V CDR1 and CDR2: MNHEY, SVGAGI. CDR3 length: 13 residues. V lost 6 bases to trimming and J lost 7 bases, with 13 bases between them.